This is a list of T cell receptor beta chains from one sample in a study of T cell responses to AZD1222 COVID-19 vaccine. The assay was immunoSEQ multiplex PCR, and TCRdb's table has in-frame clones only and misses some. The table has some 150,000 clones, 90% seen once. Here the sequenced sample was peripheral blood, taken on day 0 of AZD1222 vaccination. Receptors were obtained from an adult in good health. Both conserved end residues are part of each CDR3. The D gene is left open where the match is weak. A row's size may be missing; if present it is once, few, many or a size class.

CDR3 DNA: TGCAGCGTCCCCAGGGACCGCACAGATACGCAGTATTTT
CDR3 protein: CSVPRDRTDTQYF
V gene: TRBV29-1
D gene: NA
clone size: NA
J gene: TRBJ2-3

CDR3 DNA: TGTGCCAGCGGACCGGCCTCACCTCAGCCCCAGCATTTT
CDR3 protein: CASGPASPQPQHF
V gene: TRBV28
D gene: NA
clone size: NA
J gene: TRBJ1-5

CDR3 DNA: TGTGCCAGCAGCCTAATTTCGGCGGAGTTCAATGGCTACACCTTC
CDR3 protein: CASSLISAEFNGYTF
V gene: TRBV11-2
D gene: NA
clone size: NA
J gene: TRBJ1-2

CDR3 DNA: TGTGCCAGCAGCTTAGCGCTGAGCGGGGCGCCGAACACCGGGGAGCTGTTTTTT
CDR3 protein: CASSLALSGAPNTGELFF
V gene: TRBV7-2
D gene: TRBD2
clone size: NA
J gene: TRBJ2-2

CDR3 DNA: TGCGCCAGCAGCCAAGATTTGCGGGGCCTCTCCTACGAGCAGTACTTC
CDR3 protein: CASSQDLRGLSYEQYF
V gene: TRBV4-3
D gene: NA
clone size: NA
J gene: TRBJ2-7

CDR3 DNA: TGTGCCAGCAGTGAATGGCCCCAGGGAGCTTTCTTT
CDR3 protein: CASSEWPQGAFF
V gene: TRBV25-1
D gene: NA
clone size: NA
J gene: TRBJ1-1

CDR3 DNA: TGTGCTAGTGGTTTGCTTTGGACCCGAAGAGTGCCCCAGCATTTT
CDR3 protein: CASGLLWTRRVPQHF
V gene: TRBV12-5
D gene: NA
clone size: few
J gene: TRBJ1-5

CDR3 DNA: TGTGCCAGCAGTCCCCCTCACGGGACGGACGCGAACACCGGGGAGCTGTTTTTT
CDR3 protein: CASSPPHGTDANTGELFF
V gene: TRBV28
D gene: NA
clone size: NA
J gene: TRBJ2-2

CDR3 DNA: TGTGCCAGAGGGGCCCAGAGGGGGGTCGGGGACGGCTACACCTTC
CDR3 protein: CARGAQRGVGDGYTF
V gene: TRBV2
D gene: NA
clone size: NA
J gene: TRBJ1-2

CDR3 DNA: TGCAGCGTAGAAACTAGAATTAGCTCCTACGAGCAGTACTTC
CDR3 protein: CSVETRISSYEQYF
V gene: TRBV29-1
D gene: NA
clone size: NA
J gene: TRBJ2-7

CDR3 DNA: TGTGCCATCAGTGATCTTTCCACCGTCCGTAGCACAGATACGCAGTATTTT
CDR3 protein: CAISDLSTVRSTDTQYF
V gene: TRBV10-3
D gene: NA
clone size: once
J gene: TRBJ2-3

CDR3 DNA: TGCGCCAGCAGCGTGACAAGACAACGTGGTGACACCATATATTTT
CDR3 protein: CASSVTRQRGDTIYF
V gene: TRBV5-1
D gene: NA
clone size: NA
J gene: TRBJ1-3

CDR3 DNA: TGTGCCAGCAGCCCGGGACCGAACACTGAAGCTTTCTTT
CDR3 protein: CASSPGPNTEAFF
V gene: TRBV7-6
D gene: NA
clone size: NA
J gene: TRBJ1-1

CDR3 DNA: TGTGCCAGCAGCCCAGGGTTGGCAAGCAATCAGCCCCAGCATTTT
CDR3 protein: CASSPGLASNQPQHF
V gene: TRBV3-1/TRBV3-2
D gene: NA
clone size: NA
J gene: TRBJ1-5

CDR3 DNA: TGTGCCAGCAGTAGCTATTCGAACACTGAAGCTTTCTTT
CDR3 protein: CASSSYSNTEAFF
V gene: TRBV6-4
D gene: NA
clone size: NA
J gene: TRBJ1-1

CDR3 DNA: TGTGCCAGCAGCTCCTGGGACACTGAAGCTTTCTTT
CDR3 protein: CASSSWDTEAFF
V gene: TRBV7-9
D gene: NA
clone size: NA
J gene: TRBJ1-1

CDR3 DNA: TGTGCCAGCAGCGACCAGACTAGCGGGAGTTGGGCAGATACGCAGTATTTT
CDR3 protein: CASSDQTSGSWADTQYF
V gene: TRBV7-8
D gene: TRBD2
clone size: NA
J gene: TRBJ2-3

CDR3 DNA: TGCAGCGTTTCTGAAGGCAGCTTGAGGACTGAAGCTTTCTTT
CDR3 protein: CSVSEGSLRTEAFF
V gene: TRBV29-1
D gene: NA
clone size: few
J gene: TRBJ1-1

CDR3 DNA: TGTGCCTGGAGTGTAGGGGGGAATTCACCCCTCCACTTT
CDR3 protein: CAWSVGGNSPLHF
V gene: TRBV30
D gene: NA
clone size: NA
J gene: TRBJ1-6

CDR3 DNA: TGTGCCAGTAGTATGGCCGGGACTCGGGAAAAACTGTTTTTT
CDR3 protein: CASSMAGTREKLFF
V gene: TRBV19
D gene: NA
clone size: once
J gene: TRBJ1-4

CDR3 DNA: TGTGCCTGGAGTACAACAGAGAACACTGAAGCTTTCTTT
CDR3 protein: CAWSTTENTEAFF
V gene: TRBV30
D gene: NA
clone size: NA
J gene: TRBJ1-1

CDR3 DNA: TGTGCCAGCAGCTTAACGTCACGTGATGAGCAGTTCTTC
CDR3 protein: CASSLTSRDEQFF
V gene: TRBV7-3
D gene: NA
clone size: NA
J gene: TRBJ2-1

CDR3 DNA: TGTGCCAGCAGTCCTAGCGGGAACTACAATGAGCAGTTCTTC
CDR3 protein: CASSPSGNYNEQFF
V gene: TRBV6-5
D gene: TRBD2
clone size: NA
J gene: TRBJ2-1

CDR3 DNA: TGTGCCAGCAGTAACAAGGGGGCTAACTATGGCTACACCTTC
CDR3 protein: CASSNKGANYGYTF
V gene: TRBV6-5
D gene: NA
clone size: NA
J gene: TRBJ1-2

CDR3 DNA: TGTGCCAGCATGAGGCGGGGGGGCACAGATACGCAGTATTTT
CDR3 protein: CASMRRGGTDTQYF
V gene: TRBV6-5
D gene: TRBD2
clone size: once
J gene: TRBJ2-3

CDR3 DNA: TGTGCCACCAGCAGAGATAAGGCCAGCCTGAACACTGAAGCTTTCTTT
CDR3 protein: CATSRDKASLNTEAFF
V gene: TRBV15
D gene: NA
clone size: NA
J gene: TRBJ1-1

CDR3 DNA: TGTGCCAGCAGGCCACAGGGCTTTCAAGGCTACACCTTC
CDR3 protein: CASRPQGFQGYTF
V gene: TRBV6-5
D gene: NA
clone size: NA
J gene: TRBJ1-2

CDR3 DNA: TGTGCCAGCTCACCAAATACCGATGAGCAGTTCTTC
CDR3 protein: CASSPNTDEQFF
V gene: TRBV18
D gene: NA
clone size: NA
J gene: TRBJ2-1

CDR3 DNA: TGTGCCAGCAGCTCGACAGGGGGATTGGGTGGCTACACCTTC
CDR3 protein: CASSSTGGLGGYTF
V gene: TRBV7-3
D gene: TRBD1
clone size: NA
J gene: TRBJ1-2

CDR3 DNA: TGTGCCTGGAGTAGGAGGACAGATACGCAGTATTTT
CDR3 protein: CAWSRRTDTQYF
V gene: TRBV30
D gene: NA
clone size: NA
J gene: TRBJ2-3

CDR3 DNA: TGCGCCAGCAGCTTGATAACGGCGAACACCGGGGAGCTGTTTTTT
CDR3 protein: CASSLITANTGELFF
V gene: TRBV5-1
D gene: NA
clone size: NA
J gene: TRBJ2-2

CDR3 DNA: TGCGCCAGCAGCTCCGTGGGGACGGAGGGGGAGCTGTTTTTT
CDR3 protein: CASSSVGTEGELFF
V gene: TRBV5-1
D gene: NA
clone size: NA
J gene: TRBJ2-2

CDR3 DNA: TGTGCCAGCAGCTTGTACCGGACTAGCGGGGGGGCGCTCCAAGAGACCCAGTACTTC
CDR3 protein: CASSLYRTSGGALQETQYF
V gene: TRBV5-8
D gene: TRBD2
clone size: few
J gene: TRBJ2-5

CDR3 DNA: TGTGCCAGCAGCGGCCCGACAGGGGACCTCTATGGCTACACCTTC
CDR3 protein: CASSGPTGDLYGYTF
V gene: TRBV9
D gene: TRBD1
clone size: NA
J gene: TRBJ1-2

CDR3 DNA: TGTGCCAGCAGCTCCTCCCTCGGTGCGGGGGCGGACTATGGCTACACCTTC
CDR3 protein: CASSSSLGAGADYGYTF
V gene: TRBV7-3
D gene: NA
clone size: NA
J gene: TRBJ1-2

CDR3 DNA: TGTGCCAGCAGTGAATTATGGGGAGGAATGAACACTGAAGCTTTCTTT
CDR3 protein: CASSELWGGMNTEAFF
V gene: TRBV6-1
D gene: NA
clone size: NA
J gene: TRBJ1-1

CDR3 DNA: TGTGCCAGCAGCTTAGCGGGCCAGGGTGGTAATGAGCAGTTCTTC
CDR3 protein: CASSLAGQGGNEQFF
V gene: TRBV11-2
D gene: NA
clone size: NA
J gene: TRBJ2-1

CDR3 DNA: TGTGCCAGCAGCTTATTCTACAGGGGTACAGATACGCAGTATTTT
CDR3 protein: CASSLFYRGTDTQYF
V gene: TRBV7-6
D gene: TRBD1
clone size: NA
J gene: TRBJ2-3

CDR3 DNA: TGTGCCAGCAGTTTAGGTATACAAGAGACCCAGTACTTC
CDR3 protein: CASSLGIQETQYF
V gene: TRBV12-3/TRBV12-4
D gene: NA
clone size: NA
J gene: TRBJ2-5

CDR3 DNA: TGTGCCAGCAGGGGCGGGACAGCACTGGGGAATGAGCAGTTCTTC
CDR3 protein: CASRGGTALGNEQFF
V gene: TRBV6-6
D gene: NA
clone size: NA
J gene: TRBJ2-1

CDR3 DNA: TGTGCCAGCAGTTTACAGGGCGGCTATGGCTACACCTTC
CDR3 protein: CASSLQGGYGYTF
V gene: TRBV12-3/TRBV12-4
D gene: NA
clone size: NA
J gene: TRBJ1-2

CDR3 DNA: TGTGCCAGCAGCACAGGGGGTAGCAATCAGCCCCAGCATTTT
CDR3 protein: CASSTGGSNQPQHF
V gene: TRBV5-4
D gene: TRBD1
clone size: NA
J gene: TRBJ1-5

CDR3 DNA: TGCGCCAGCTTGGCGGGGGGCAGGGGCTACGAGCAGTACTTC
CDR3 protein: CASLAGGRGYEQYF
V gene: TRBV10-2
D gene: TRBD2
clone size: NA
J gene: TRBJ2-7

CDR3 DNA: TGTGCCAGCAGGGGGCCGACAGGGAGTAATAATTCACCCCTCCACTTT
CDR3 protein: CASRGPTGSNNSPLHF
V gene: TRBV2
D gene: TRBD1
clone size: NA
J gene: TRBJ1-6

CDR3 DNA: TGTGCCAGCAGCTTCCCGGGGTTTTCGAACACTGAAGCTTTCTTT
CDR3 protein: CASSFPGFSNTEAFF
V gene: TRBV7-9
D gene: NA
clone size: NA
J gene: TRBJ1-1

CDR3 DNA: TGTGCCAGCAGCTCAAACACGGGCATAGGCTCCTATAATTCACCCCTCCACTTT
CDR3 protein: CASSSNTGIGSYNSPLHF
V gene: TRBV7-9
D gene: NA
clone size: NA
J gene: TRBJ1-6

CDR3 DNA: TGTGCCAGCAACGGACGGGGCCTACGGACTGAAGCTTTCTTT
CDR3 protein: CASNGRGLRTEAFF
V gene: TRBV2
D gene: NA
clone size: NA
J gene: TRBJ1-1

CDR3 DNA: TGCAGCGTGGGAACCAGACAGGCGGTTAATGAAAAACTGTTTTTT
CDR3 protein: CSVGTRQAVNEKLFF
V gene: TRBV29-1
D gene: NA
clone size: NA
J gene: TRBJ1-4